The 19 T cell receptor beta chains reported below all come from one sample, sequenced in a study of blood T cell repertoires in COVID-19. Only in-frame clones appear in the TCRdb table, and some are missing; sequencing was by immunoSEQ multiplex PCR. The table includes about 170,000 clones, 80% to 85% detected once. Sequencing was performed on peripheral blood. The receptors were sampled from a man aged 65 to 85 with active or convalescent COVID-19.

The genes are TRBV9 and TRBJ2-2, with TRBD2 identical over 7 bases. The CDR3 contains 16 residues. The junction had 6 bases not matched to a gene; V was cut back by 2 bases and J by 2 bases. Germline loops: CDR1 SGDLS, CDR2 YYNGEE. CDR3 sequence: CASSVGGTTNTGELFF. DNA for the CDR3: TGTGCCAGCAGCGTCGGGGGGACGACCAACACCGGGGAGCTGTTTTTT.

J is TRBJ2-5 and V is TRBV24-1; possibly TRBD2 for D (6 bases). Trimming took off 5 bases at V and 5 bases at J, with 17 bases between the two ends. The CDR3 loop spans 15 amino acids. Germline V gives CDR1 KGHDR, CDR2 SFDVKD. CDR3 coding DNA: TGTGCCACCAGTGGCTCCGTCGGGGGTGGGGAGACCCAGTACTTC. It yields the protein CATSGSVGGGETQYF.

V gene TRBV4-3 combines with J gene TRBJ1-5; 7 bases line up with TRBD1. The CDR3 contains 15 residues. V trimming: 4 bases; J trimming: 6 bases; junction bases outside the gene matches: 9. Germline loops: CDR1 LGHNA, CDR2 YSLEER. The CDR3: CASSPTTGYGQPQHF. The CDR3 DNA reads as TGCGCCAGCAGCCCAACGACAGGGTATGGTCAGCCCCAGCATTTT.

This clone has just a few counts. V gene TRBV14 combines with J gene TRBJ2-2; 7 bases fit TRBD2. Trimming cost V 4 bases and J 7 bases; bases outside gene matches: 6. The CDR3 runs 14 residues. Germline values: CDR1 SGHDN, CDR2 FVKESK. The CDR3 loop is CASSRGGTIGELFF. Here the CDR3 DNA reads TGTGCCAGCAGCCGGGGGGGTACGATCGGGGAGCTGTTTTTT.

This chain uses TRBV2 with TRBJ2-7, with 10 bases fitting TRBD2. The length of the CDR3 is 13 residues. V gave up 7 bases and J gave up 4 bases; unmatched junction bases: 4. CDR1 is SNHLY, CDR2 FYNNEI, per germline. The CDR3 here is CASNLAGVYEQYF. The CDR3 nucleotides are TGTGCCAGCAACCTAGCGGGGGTTTACGAGCAGTACTTC.

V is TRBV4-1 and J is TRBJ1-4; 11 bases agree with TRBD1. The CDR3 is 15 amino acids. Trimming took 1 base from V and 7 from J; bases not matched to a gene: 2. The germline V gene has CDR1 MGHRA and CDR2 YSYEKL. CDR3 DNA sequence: TGCGCCAGCAGCCAAGGGGACAGGGGGATTGAAAAACTGTTTTTT. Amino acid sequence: CASSQGDRGIEKLFF.

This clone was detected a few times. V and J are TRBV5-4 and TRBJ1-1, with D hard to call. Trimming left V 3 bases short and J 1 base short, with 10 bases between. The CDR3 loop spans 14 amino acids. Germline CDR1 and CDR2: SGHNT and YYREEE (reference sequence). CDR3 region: CASSSRAGNTEAFF. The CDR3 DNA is TGTGCCAGCAGCTCCCGGGCGGGGAACACTGAAGCTTTCTTT.

In nucleotides, the CDR3 is TGTGCCAGCAGCGTAGGTAACGGGAGGGGAAATGAGCAGTTCTTC. It codes for CASSVGNGRGNEQFF. This rearrangement joins TRBV9 to TRBJ2-1; 8 bases are shared with TRBD2. The V and J ends lost 0 bases and 7 bases, in that order; junction bases with no gene match: 6. The CDR3 has 15 residues. Germline values: CDR1 SGDLS, CDR2 YYNGEE.

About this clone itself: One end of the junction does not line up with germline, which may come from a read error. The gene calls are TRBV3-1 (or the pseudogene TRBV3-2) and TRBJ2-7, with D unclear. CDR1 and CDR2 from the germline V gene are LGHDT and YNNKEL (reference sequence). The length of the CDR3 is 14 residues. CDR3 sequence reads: CASSQGLVTYEQYF. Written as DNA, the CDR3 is TGTGCCAGCAGTCAAGGGCTAGTAACCTACGAGCAGTACTTC.

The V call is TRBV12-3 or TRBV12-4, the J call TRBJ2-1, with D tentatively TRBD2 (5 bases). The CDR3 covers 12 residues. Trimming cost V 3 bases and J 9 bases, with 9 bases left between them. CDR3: CASSLREGEQFF. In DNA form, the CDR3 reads TGTGCCAGCAGTTTGCGCGAGGGTGAGCAGTTCTTC.

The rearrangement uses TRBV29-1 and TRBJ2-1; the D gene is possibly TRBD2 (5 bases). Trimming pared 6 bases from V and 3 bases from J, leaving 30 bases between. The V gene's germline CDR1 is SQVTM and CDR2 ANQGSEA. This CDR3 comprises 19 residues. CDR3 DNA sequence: TGCAGCGTGGGCGGGCCCCTAGCCGGGATGGCGAAAGGCTACAATGAGCAGTTCTTC. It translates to CSVGGPLAGMAKGYNEQFF.

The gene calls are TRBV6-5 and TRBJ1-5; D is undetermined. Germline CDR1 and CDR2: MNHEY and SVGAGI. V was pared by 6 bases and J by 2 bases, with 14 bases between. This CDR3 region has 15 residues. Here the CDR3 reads CASSRGVVGNQPQHF. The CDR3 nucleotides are TGTGCCAGCAGCCGGGGAGTAGTTGGCAATCAGCCCCAGCATTTT.

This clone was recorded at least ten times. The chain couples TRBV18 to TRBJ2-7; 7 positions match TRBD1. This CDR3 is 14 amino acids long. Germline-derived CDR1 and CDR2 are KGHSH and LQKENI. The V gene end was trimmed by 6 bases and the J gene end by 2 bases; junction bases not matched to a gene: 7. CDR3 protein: CASSFDRVTYEQYF. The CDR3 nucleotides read TGTGCCAGCTCGTTCGACAGGGTGACCTACGAGCAGTACTTC. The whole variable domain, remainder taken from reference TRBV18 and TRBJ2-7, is NAGVMQNPRHLVRRRGQEARLRCSPMKGHSHVYWYRQLPEEGLKFMVYLQKENIIDESGMPKERFSAEFPKEGPSILRIQQVVRGDSAAYFCASSFDRVTYEQYFGPGTRLTVT.

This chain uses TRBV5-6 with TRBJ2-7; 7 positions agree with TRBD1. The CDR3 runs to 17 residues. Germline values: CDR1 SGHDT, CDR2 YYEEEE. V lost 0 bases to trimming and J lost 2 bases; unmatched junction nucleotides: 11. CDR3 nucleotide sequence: TGTGCCAGCAGCTTGGCGGTCGACAGGGCGGGCGCCTACGAGCAGTACTTC. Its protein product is CASSLAVDRAGAYEQYF.

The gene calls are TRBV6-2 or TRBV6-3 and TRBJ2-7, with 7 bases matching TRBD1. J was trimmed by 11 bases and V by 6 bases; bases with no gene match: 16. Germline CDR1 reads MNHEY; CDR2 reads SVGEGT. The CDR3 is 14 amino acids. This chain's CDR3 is CASRPPPDRAEEYF. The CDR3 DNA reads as TGTGCCAGCAGACCTCCCCCAGACAGGGCCGAAGAGTACTTC.

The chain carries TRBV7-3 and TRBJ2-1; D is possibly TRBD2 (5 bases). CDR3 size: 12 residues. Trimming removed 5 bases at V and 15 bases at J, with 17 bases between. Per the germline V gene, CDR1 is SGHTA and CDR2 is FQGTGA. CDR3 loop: CASSAPGLRGFF. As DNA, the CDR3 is TGTGCCAGCAGCGCACCTGGACTCCGGGGGTTCTTC.

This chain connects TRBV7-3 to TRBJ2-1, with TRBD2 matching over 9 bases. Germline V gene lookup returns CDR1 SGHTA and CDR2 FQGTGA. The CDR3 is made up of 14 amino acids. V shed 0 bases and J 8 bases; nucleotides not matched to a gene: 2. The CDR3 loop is CASSLTSGSDEQFF. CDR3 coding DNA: TGTGCCAGCAGCTTAACTAGCGGGAGTGATGAGCAGTTCTTC.

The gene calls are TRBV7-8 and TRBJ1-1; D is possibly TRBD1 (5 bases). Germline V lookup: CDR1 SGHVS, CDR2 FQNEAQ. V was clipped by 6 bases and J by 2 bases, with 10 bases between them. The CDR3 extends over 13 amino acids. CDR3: CASSKGINTEAFF. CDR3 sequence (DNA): TGTGCCAGCAGTAAGGGGATCAACACTGAAGCTTTCTTT.

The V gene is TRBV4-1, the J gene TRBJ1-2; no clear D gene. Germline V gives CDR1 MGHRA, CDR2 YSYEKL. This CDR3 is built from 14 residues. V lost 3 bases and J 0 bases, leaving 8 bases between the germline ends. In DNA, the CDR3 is TGCGCCAGCAGCCATGAGAATCCTAACTATGGCTACACCTTC. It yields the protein CASSHENPNYGYTF.